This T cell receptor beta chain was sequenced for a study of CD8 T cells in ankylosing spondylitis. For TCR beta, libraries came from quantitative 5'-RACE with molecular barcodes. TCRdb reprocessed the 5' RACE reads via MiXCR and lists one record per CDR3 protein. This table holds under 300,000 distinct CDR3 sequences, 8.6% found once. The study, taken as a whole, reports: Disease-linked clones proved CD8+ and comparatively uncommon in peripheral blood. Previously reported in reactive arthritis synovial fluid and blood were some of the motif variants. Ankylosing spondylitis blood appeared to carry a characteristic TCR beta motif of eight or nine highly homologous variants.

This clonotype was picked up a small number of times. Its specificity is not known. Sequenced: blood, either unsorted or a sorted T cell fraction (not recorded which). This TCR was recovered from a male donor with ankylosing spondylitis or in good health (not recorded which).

CDR3 in amino acids: CASSPGTEVNYGYTF. DNA of the CDR3: TGTGCCAGCTCGCCGGGGACAGAGGTTAACTATGGCTACACCTTC. V gene TRBV18 combines with J gene TRBJ1-2, with 7 bases that match TRBD1. CDR1 KGHSH and CDR2 LQKENI come from the germline V gene. The CDR3 spans 15 residues. V trimming: 6 bases; J trimming: 1 base; junction bases outside the gene matches: 8.